Listed below are T cell receptor beta chains from one sample, sequenced in a study of early T cells in non-severe SARS-CoV-2 infection. One entry per CDR3 protein results from TCRdb running MiXCR on the 5' RACE reads. The repertoire consists of about 81,000 distinct CDR3 sequences, with 14% to 15% occurring once and the leading ten covering roughly 9.8%. Sequenced: whole blood. The receptors here all came from an adult who was a healthcare worker with PCR-confirmed SARS-CoV-2 infection or an uninfected control (not recorded which). The CDR3 runs from the conserved cysteine through the conserved F or W. Fields, in order: CDR3 DNA, CDR3 protein, clone size, D gene, V gene, J gene. The D gene is left open where the match is weak. The listing skips clone size in some rows; elsewhere it reads once, few, many or a size class.

TGTGCCATCAGGAGTATAGGGACAGGGAATTCACCCCTCCACTTT	CAIRSIGTGNSPLHF	few	TRBD1	TRBV10-3	TRBJ1-6
TGTGCCAGCAGTTCCGGACAGGGGGCGCGGACTGAAGCTTTCTTT	CASSSGQGARTEAFF	-	TRBD1	TRBV28	TRBJ1-1
TGCAGTGCTAGGGGGTACTACAATGAGCAGTTCTTC	CSARGYYNEQFF	many	-	TRBV20-1	TRBJ2-1
TGTGCCAGCAGCCCATGGACAGGGAGTCCGTATCTTACGCAGTATTTT	CASSPWTGSPYLTQYF	-	TRBD1	TRBV9	TRBJ2-3
TGTGCCACCAGCAGGGGTAGCGGGGTCCCGACGGATACGCAGTATTTT	CATSRGSGVPTDTQYF	few	TRBD2	TRBV24-1	TRBJ2-3
TGTGCCACCAGCAGGGACAGTGGAAACACCATATATTTT	CATSRDSGNTIYF	-	-	TRBV15	TRBJ1-3
TGCAGTGCTAGGGGACCACGACAGTTTAATTCACCCCTCCACTTT	CSARGPRQFNSPLHF	many	-	TRBV20-1	TRBJ1-6
TGCAGTGCTAGAGATCCAGGGGTTCAAGAGACCCAGTACTTC	CSARDPGVQETQYF	few	-	TRBV20-1	TRBJ2-5
TGCAGCGTTGCGACTAGCGGGGGCCGTGCGGAGAAGCAGTACTTC	CSVATSGGRAEKQYF	-	TRBD2	TRBV29-1	TRBJ2-7
TGCGCCAGCAGCGAACCCCCCACCTACGAGCAGTACTTC	CASSEPPTYEQYF	-	-	TRBV5-1	TRBJ2-7
TGTGCCAGCAGGGCCACAGGGTTTGGGGCCAACGTCCTGACTTTC	CASRATGFGANVLTF	-	-	TRBV6-2/TRBV6-3	TRBJ2-6
TGTGCCAGTAGCTACTATCCCTCAGGGGACTCTGGAAACACCATATATTTT	CASSYYPSGDSGNTIYF	few	-	TRBV19	TRBJ1-3
TGTGCCAGCGTACCGATCATGAACACTGAAGCTTTCTTT	CASVPIMNTEAFF	many	-	TRBV6-6	TRBJ1-1
TGTGCCAGCAGCCAAAACAGGGGGCTCGATGGCTACACCTTC	CASSQNRGLDGYTF	many	TRBD1	TRBV14	TRBJ1-2
TGCAGTGCTAGGGGACTCGGTGGGACTCAGCCCCAGCATTTT	CSARGLGGTQPQHF	few	-	TRBV20-1	TRBJ1-5
TGCAGCGTTAGCAGGGAGGGGCGGGAGCTGTTTTTT	CSVSREGRELFF	many	TRBD2	TRBV29-1	TRBJ2-2
TGTGCCAGTAGTACGACCGGTAATGAAAAACTGTTTTTT	CASSTTGNEKLFF	few	-	TRBV19	TRBJ1-4
TGCAGCGCCACACAGGGGGGCGGCTACACCTTC	CSATQGGGYTF	few	TRBD1	TRBV29-1	TRBJ1-2
TGTGCCAGCAGCTCCCCCGTAGGGGCTTTCTTT	CASSSPVGAFF	-	-	TRBV7-2	TRBJ1-1
TGTGCCAGCAGTTTTGGGTCGTACGAGGGGTTTAATTCACCCCTCCACTTT	CASSFGSYEGFNSPLHF	many	-	TRBV12-3/TRBV12-4	TRBJ1-6
TGCGCCAGCAGTGTTGCACTGAACACCGGGGAGCTGTTTTTT	CASSVALNTGELFF	-	-	TRBV10-1	TRBJ2-2
TGTGCCAGCAGTGAAGGGACAGCTGGAAACACCATATATTTT	CASSEGTAGNTIYF	many	TRBD1	TRBV12-3/TRBV12-4	TRBJ1-3
TGTGCCAGCAGCTTAGTGAACGGGGGGGCTCCCTACAATGAGCAGTTCTTC	CASSLVNGGAPYNEQFF	-	TRBD2	TRBV7-9	TRBJ2-1
TGTGCCAGCAGCCAAGGAGGGAGTGGAAACACCATATATTTT	CASSQGGSGNTIYF	-	-	TRBV3-1	TRBJ1-3
TGTGCCAGCGGTTTGCTAGGGGAAGAGACCCAGTACTTC	CASGLLGEETQYF	few	-	TRBV28	TRBJ2-5
TGTGCCAGCACCTCCGGCGGAACTAGCGCAGATACGCAGTATTTT	CASTSGGTSADTQYF	-	TRBD2	TRBV28	TRBJ2-3
TGTGCCAGCAGGTCACCGGGACAGAACTATGGCTACACCTTC	CASRSPGQNYGYTF	-	TRBD1	TRBV28	TRBJ1-2
TGCAGCGTTGAAGTGACTAACACTGAAGCTTTCTTT	CSVEVTNTEAFF	few	-	TRBV29-1	TRBJ1-1
TGCAGCGTCTCCGACAGGGGAAATCAGCCCCAGCATTTT	CSVSDRGNQPQHF	-	TRBD1	TRBV29-1	TRBJ1-5